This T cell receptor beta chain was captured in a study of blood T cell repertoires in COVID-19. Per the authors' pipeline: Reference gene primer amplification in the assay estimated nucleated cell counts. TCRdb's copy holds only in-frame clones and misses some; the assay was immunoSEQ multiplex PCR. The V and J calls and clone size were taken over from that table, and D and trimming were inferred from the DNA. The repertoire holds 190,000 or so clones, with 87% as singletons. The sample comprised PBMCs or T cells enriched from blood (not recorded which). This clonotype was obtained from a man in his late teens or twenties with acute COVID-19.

CDR3 nucleotides: TGTGCCTGGAGTGTGAACGGGAATCAGCCCCAGCATTTT. It translates to CAWSVNGNQPQHF. V gene TRBV30 combines with J gene TRBJ1-5; the D is unclear. The length of the CDR3 is 13 residues. V lost 0 bases, J lost 4 bases, and 7 bases lay in between. CDR1 is GTSNPN, CDR2 SVGIG, per germline (reference sequence). Based on the CDR3 plus reference TRBV30 and TRBJ1-5, the full variable domain is SQTIHQWPATLVQPVGSPLSLECTVEGTSNPNLYWYRQAAGRGLQLLFYSVGIGQISSEVPQNLSASRPQDRQFILSSKKLLLSDSGFYLCAWSVNGNQPQHFGDGTRLSIL.